Shown below are 9 T cell receptor beta chains from a single sample sequenced in a study of blood T cell repertoires in COVID-19. Assay used: immunoSEQ multiplex PCR; TCRdb lists only in-frame clones, some missing. The sample includes about 240,000 clones, around 87% of them seen just once. The specimen sequenced was peripheral blood. The receptors here all came from a man aged 55 to 70 who had recovered from COVID-19.

Of note for this clone: Other DNA sequences in this sample translate to the same CDR3. This chain uses TRBV9 with TRBJ2-2, with 9 bases fitting TRBD1. Germline trimming cut 3 bases from V and 4 bases from J; bases unmatched to any gene: 4. Germline CDR1 and CDR2: SGDLS and YYNGEE. This CDR3 is built from 15 residues. The CDR3 here is CASSARDRVTGELFF. The DNA of the CDR3 is TGTGCCAGCAGCGCCCGGGACAGGGTCACCGGGGAGCTGTTTTTT.

The chain uses TRBV6-2 or TRBV6-3 and TRBJ1-2; D is perhaps TRBD1 (5 bases). The CDR3 sequence is 14 residues long. Germline V gene data show CDR1 as MNHEY and CDR2 as SVGEGT. Trimming took off 0 bases at V and 2 bases at J, with 7 bases between the two ends. Written as DNA, the CDR3 is TGTGCCAGCAGTTACTCGGCAGGGAACTATGGCTACACCTTC. Protein sequence: CASSYSAGNYGYTF.

The V and J genes are TRBV6-5 and TRBJ1-2; D gene uncertain. This CDR3 spans 15 amino acids. CDR1 and CDR2 from the germline V gene are MNHEY and SVGAGI. Deletions cut 7 bases from V and 1 base from J, with 16 bases between. The CDR3 coding sequence is TGTGCCAGCACCCCCCTAATAAGAAGTAACTATGGCTACACCTTC. Its translation: CASTPLIRSNYGYTF.

The chain couples TRBV27 to TRBJ2-2; no reliable D call. Between the trimmed V and J ends, which lost 5 bases and 5 bases, there was a span of 9 bases. CDR3 length equals 13 residues. The V gene's germline CDR1 is MNHEY and CDR2 SMNVEV (reference sequence). The CDR3 sequence: CASSTHVTGELFF. CDR3 bases: TGTGCCAGCAGTACTCACGTTACCGGGGAGCTGTTTTTT.

V and J are TRBV5-1 and TRBJ1-1; the match to TRBD1 covers 8 bases. The CDR3 consists of 15 residues. CDR1 is SGHRS and CDR2 is YFSETQ in the germline V gene. The trim removed 0 bases at V and 4 bases at J, leaving 5 bases unmatched. Here the CDR3 DNA reads TGCGCCAGCAGCTTGGTCCTCGGACAGGGCACTGAAGCTTTCTTT. Protein: CASSLVLGQGTEAFF. Looking up the rest from reference TRBV5-1 and TRBJ1-1 gives the full variable domain: KAGVTQTPRYLIKTRGQQVTLSCSPISGHRSVSWYQQTPGQGLQFLFEYFSETQRNKGNFPGRFSGRQFSNSRSEMNVSTLELGDSALYLCASSLVLGQGTEAFFGQGTRLTVV.

The V and J genes are TRBV9 and TRBJ1-6, with 7 bases lining up with TRBD1. Trimming at V came to 0 bases and at J to 4 bases, leaving 4 bases not matched to a gene. This CDR3 is built from 16 residues. Germline CDR1 is SGDLS and CDR2 is YYNGEE. The CDR3 DNA is TGTGCCAGCAGCGTAGGGACGGGACAGTATAATTCACCCCTCCACTTT. It codes for CASSVGTGQYNSPLHF.

About this clone itself: This sample includes further DNA sequences coding for the same CDR3. This chain links TRBV5-1 with TRBJ1-5, with a possible D match to TRBD1 (6 bases). Trimming left V 0 bases short and J 1 base short, with 8 bases between. Germline V lookup: CDR1 SGHRS, CDR2 YFSETQ. This CDR3 comprises 15 residues. CDR3 bases: TGCGCCAGCAGCTTGGTTGGGGGCAGCAATCAGCCCCAGCATTTT. Its protein product is CASSLVGGSNQPQHF.

The chain uses TRBV6-5 and TRBJ1-2, with TRBD1 as a possible D gene (5 bases). The germline V and J ends were trimmed by 2 bases and 2 bases, with 12 bases remaining between them. Per germline, CDR1 MNHEY and CDR2 SVGAGI. This CDR3 spans 15 amino acids. Here the CDR3 DNA reads TGTGCCAGCAGTTACCAGGGAAATTCCAACTATGGCTACACCTTC. The encoded protein is CASSYQGNSNYGYTF.

V gene TRBV5-1 combines with J gene TRBJ2-1, with TRBD2 identical over 8 bases. Germline V CDR1 and CDR2: SGHRS, YFSETQ. This CDR3 region has 20 residues. After removal of 4 bases from V and 0 bases from J, the junction contained 18 bases not matched to a gene. The CDR3 loop reads CASSHLLAGGSGSSYNEQFF. The DNA for the CDR3 is TGCGCCAGCAGCCACCTACTGGCGGGGGGCTCCGGGAGCTCCTACAATGAGCAGTTCTTC.